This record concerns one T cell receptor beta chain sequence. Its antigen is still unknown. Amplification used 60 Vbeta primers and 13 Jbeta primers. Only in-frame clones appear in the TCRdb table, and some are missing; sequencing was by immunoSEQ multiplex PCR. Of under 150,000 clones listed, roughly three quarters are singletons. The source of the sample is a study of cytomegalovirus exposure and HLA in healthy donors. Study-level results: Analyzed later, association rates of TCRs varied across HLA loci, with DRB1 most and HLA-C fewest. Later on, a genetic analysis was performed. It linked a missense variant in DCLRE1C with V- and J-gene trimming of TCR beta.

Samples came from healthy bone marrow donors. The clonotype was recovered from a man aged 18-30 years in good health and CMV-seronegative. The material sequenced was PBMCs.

The CDR3 loop reads CASSLGGQNYEQYF. Here the CDR3 DNA reads TGTGCCAGCAGCTTGGGGGGACAGAACTACGAGCAGTACTTC. The V gene is TRBV5-5, the J gene TRBJ2-7; 7 bases map to TRBD1. Trimming took 0 bases from V and 3 from J; bases not matched to a gene: 3. The germline gives CDR1 SGHKS, CDR2 YYEKEE (reference sequence). This CDR3 has 14 amino acids.